This T cell receptor (beta chain) emerged from a study of Ad26.COV2.S vaccination and SARS-CoV-2 variants (dated by TCRdb to 2020 to 2022). In the study overall: Vaccine-arm donors were drawn from COV1001, a multicentre, randomized, double-blind, placebo-controlled phase I-IIa trial of Ad26.COV2.S in healthy adults. Dosing of Ad26.COV2.S was intramuscular, at either 5x10^10 or 1x10^11 viral particles, delivered as one shot or as two shots spaced 56 days apart. Blinding of investigators to trial group allocation was maintained during experiments and outcome assessment. TCRbeta repertoire sequencing was used to assess the specificity and breadth of SARS-CoV-2-reactive T cell receptors after Ad26.COV2.S vaccination. Trial participants were randomized into five groups of five: low-dose or high-dose Ad26.COV2.S given once or twice, or placebo on both occasions. The TCR-sequenced set comprised approximately 32 samples: around 20 Ad26.COV2.S vaccine recipients, 5 placebo recipients and 8 SARS-CoV-2 convalescent individuals. What the study reported, not specific to this receptor: It was noted by the authors that total T cell responses may have been underestimated by the TCR breadth and depth analyses. After vaccination, substantial breadth of spike-specific CD8+ and CD4+ T cell responses was reported. Spike-specific TCR breadth was higher in Ad26.COV2.S recipients than in placebo recipients (P = 0.0014). Comparing responses between vaccine doses or regimens was not something the study was powered to do. Vaccine and placebo recipients had comparable non-spike TCR breadth, which fits with the vaccine containing only spike.

The immunoSEQ Assay was the method used to sequence TCRbeta CDR3 regions. After extraction, genomic DNA underwent amplification by bias-controlled multiplex PCR, followed by high-throughput sequencing. Per the source publication's procedure: To quantify the absolute abundance of each unique TCRbeta CDR3 region, sequences were collapsed and filtered. T cell fraction was estimated by normalizing TCRbeta template counts to usable DNA, with usable DNA measured through amplification of reference genes found in all nucleated cells. Repertoire TCRs were annotated as SARS-CoV-2-specific by exact matching of V gene, CDR3 amino acid sequence and J gene to a known reactive TCR set. The reference SARS-CoV-2 TCR set was derived from MIRA and filtered for enrichment in COVID-19-positive ImmuneCODE repertoires, a step that removed public or cross-reactive TCRs. Based on the MIRA antigens, annotated TCRs were further analysed at the level of specific ORF or position within ORF. Breadth was defined as the number of annotated unique rearrangements divided by the total number of unique productive rearrangements, and depth was defined as the summed frequency of the annotated unique rearrangements. Two-sided Wilcoxon rank-sum tests were used to compare TCR breadth between groups. As stored in TCRdb, this immuneACCESS dataset retains in-frame rearrangements with V and J assigned. A fraction of the clones does not appear; measured against another copy, unresolved V genes explain less than half of the discrepancy, and the remainder lacks a known reason. Clone size and V and J calls were adopted from that table, with D and trimming inferred from the DNA. The sample includes some 520,000 clones, with around 88% observed a single time. The top ten clones comprise about 13% of the sample.

Notes on this clone: This clone's antigen is unknown. Base qualities are missing; no much larger clone stands one base away.

The treatment or condition label, read with the paper, signifies: roughly 18 received Ad26.COV2.S at low or high dose, single or two shots; about 5 received placebo; per-sample allocation not given. For vaccine and placebo recipients, the sequenced repertoires came from samples collected on day 63 after the first injection. Between 29 July and 7 August 2020, Cohort 1b enrolled 25 adults aged 18-55 years at one site in Boston, USA. As a vaccine, Ad26.COV2.S was a replication-incompetent adenovirus type 26 vector that expressed a prefusion-stabilized SARS-CoV-2 spike protein derived from the original Wuhan strain. The CDR3 numbers 15 residues from cysteine through phenylalanine. This entry keeps only the CDR3 DNA: 45 bases, framed from base 1. The junction shows trimming of 2 bases on V and 2 bases on J, and the gene matches do not reach 4 bases of it. CDR1 and CDR2, looked up from the germline V gene, are SGHTA and FQGNSA.

Recombination joined TRBV7-2 with TRBJ2-7; the junction holds 9 bases that match TRBD2. The sample here was peripheral blood, taken in a trial of Ad26.COV2.S vaccine versus placebo. The TCR was taken from a person aged 18-60 years who received the Ad26.COV2.S COVID-19 vaccine or a placebo. The sequenced DNA is TGTGCCAGCAGCTTAAAAGCGGGAGGCCCCTACGAGCAGTACTTC. This sequence encodes CASSLKAGGPYEQYF.